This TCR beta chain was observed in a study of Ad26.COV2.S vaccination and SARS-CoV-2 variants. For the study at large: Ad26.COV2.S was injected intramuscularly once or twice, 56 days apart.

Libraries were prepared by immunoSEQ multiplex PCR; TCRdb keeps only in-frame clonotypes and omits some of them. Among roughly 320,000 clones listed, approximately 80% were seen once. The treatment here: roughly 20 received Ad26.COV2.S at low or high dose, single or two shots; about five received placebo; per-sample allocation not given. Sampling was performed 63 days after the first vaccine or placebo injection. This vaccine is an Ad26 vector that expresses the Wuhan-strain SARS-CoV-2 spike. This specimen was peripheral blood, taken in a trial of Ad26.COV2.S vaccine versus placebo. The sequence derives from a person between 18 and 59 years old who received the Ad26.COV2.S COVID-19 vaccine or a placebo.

The CDR3: CASSGIAGGVGETQYF. DNA for the CDR3: TGTGCCAGCAGCGGAATTGCAGGGGGCGTCGGAGAGACCCAGTACTTC. V and J are TRBV7-6 and TRBJ2-5, with 8 nucleotides matching TRBD1. Germline CDR1 is SGHVS and CDR2 is FNYEAQ. V trimming: 5 bases; J trimming: 4 bases; junction bases outside the gene matches: 12. The CDR3 sequence is 16 residues long. Complete variable domain (other parts from reference TRBV7-6 and TRBJ2-5): GAGVSQSPRYKVTKRGQDVALRCDPISGHVSLYWYRQALGQGPEFLTYFNYEAQQDKSGLPNDRFSAERPEGSISTLTIQRTEQRDSAMYRCASSGIAGGVGETQYFGPGTRLLVL.